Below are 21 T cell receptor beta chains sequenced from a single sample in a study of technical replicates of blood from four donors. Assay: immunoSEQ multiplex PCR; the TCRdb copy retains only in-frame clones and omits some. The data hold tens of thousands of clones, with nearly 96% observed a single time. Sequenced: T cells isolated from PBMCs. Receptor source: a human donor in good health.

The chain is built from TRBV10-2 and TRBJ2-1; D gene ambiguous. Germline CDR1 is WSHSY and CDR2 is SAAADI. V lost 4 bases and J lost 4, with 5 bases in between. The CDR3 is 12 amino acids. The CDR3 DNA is TGCGCCAGCAGTGCTAGTTACAATGAGCAGTTCTTC. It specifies CASSASYNEQFF.

The CDR3 protein is CACTKGRGNEQYF. CDR3 bases: TGTGCCTGCACTAAGGGCAGGGGGAACGAGCAGTACTTC. The rearrangement joins TRBV30 to TRBJ2-7; TRBD1 matches at 7 bases. Per germline, CDR1 GTSNPN and CDR2 SVGIG (reference sequence). The CDR3 runs 13 residues. V was clipped by 6 bases and J by 5 bases; unmatched bases: 10.

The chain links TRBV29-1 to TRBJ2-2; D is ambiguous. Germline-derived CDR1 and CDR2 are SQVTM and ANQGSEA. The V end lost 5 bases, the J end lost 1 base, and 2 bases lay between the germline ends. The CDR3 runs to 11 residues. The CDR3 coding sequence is TGCAGCGTTCGGAACACCGGGGAGCTGTTTTTT. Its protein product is CSVRNTGELFF.

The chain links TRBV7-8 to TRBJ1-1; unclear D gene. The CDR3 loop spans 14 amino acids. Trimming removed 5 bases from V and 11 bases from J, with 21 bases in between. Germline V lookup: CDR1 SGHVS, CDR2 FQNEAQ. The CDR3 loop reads CASSPEEIQSRAFF. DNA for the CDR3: TGTGCCAGCAGCCCCGAAGAGATACAGAGCCGGGCTTTCTTT.

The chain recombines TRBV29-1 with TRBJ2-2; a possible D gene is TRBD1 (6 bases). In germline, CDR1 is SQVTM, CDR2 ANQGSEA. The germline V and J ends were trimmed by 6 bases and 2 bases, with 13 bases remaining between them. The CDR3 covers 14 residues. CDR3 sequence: CSVVHRVNTGELFF. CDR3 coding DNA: TGCAGCGTGGTCCACAGGGTTAACACCGGGGAGCTGTTTTTT.

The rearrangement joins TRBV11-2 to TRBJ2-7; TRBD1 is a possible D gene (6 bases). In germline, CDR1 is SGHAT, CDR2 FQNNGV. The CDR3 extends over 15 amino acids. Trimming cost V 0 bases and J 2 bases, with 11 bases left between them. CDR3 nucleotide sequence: TGTGCCAGCAGCTTAGAAGGGGGTGTCACCTACGAGCAGTACTTC. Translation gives CASSLEGGVTYEQYF.

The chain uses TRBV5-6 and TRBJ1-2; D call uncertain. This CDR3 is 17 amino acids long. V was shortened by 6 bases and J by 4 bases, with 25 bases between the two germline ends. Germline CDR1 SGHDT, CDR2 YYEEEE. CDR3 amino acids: CASTKRPARRDAYGYTF. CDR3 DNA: TGTGCCAGCACCAAAAGACCAGCGCGACGGGATGCCTATGGCTACACCTTC.

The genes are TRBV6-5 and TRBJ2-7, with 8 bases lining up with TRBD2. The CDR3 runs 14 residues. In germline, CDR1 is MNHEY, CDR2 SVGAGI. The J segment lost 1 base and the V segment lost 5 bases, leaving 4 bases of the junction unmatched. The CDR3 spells CASSPLAASYEQYF. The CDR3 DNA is TGTGCCAGCAGTCCACTAGCGGCGTCCTACGAGCAGTACTTC.

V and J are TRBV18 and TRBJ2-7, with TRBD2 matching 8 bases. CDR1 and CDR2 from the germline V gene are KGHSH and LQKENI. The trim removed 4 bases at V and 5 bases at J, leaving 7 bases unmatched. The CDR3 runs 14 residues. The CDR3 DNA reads TGTGCCAGCTCACTTAGCGGGGAGGGCCACGAGCAGTACTTC. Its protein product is CASSLSGEGHEQYF.

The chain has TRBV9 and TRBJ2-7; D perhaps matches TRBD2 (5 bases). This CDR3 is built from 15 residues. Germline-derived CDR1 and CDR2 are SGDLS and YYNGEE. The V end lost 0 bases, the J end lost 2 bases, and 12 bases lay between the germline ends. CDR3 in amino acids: CASSVDGLSTYEQYF. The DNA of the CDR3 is TGTGCCAGCAGCGTAGATGGACTTTCAACCTACGAGCAGTACTTC.

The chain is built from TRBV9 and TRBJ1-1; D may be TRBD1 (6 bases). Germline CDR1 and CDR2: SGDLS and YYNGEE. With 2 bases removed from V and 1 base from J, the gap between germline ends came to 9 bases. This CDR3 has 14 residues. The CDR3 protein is CASSVGQSNTEAFF. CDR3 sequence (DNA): TGTGCCAGCAGCGTTGGACAGTCGAACACTGAAGCTTTCTTT.

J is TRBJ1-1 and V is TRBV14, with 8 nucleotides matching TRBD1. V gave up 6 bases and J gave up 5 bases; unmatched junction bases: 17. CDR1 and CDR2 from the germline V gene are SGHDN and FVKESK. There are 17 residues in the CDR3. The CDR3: CASSQISGGAGITEAFF. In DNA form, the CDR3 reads TGTGCCAGCAGTCAAATTTCAGGGGGCGCGGGGATAACTGAAGCTTTCTTT.

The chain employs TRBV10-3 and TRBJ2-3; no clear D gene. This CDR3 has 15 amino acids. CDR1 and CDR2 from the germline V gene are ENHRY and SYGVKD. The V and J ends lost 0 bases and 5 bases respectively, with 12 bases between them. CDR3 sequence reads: CAISESLVQVDTQYF. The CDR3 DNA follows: TGTGCCATCAGTGAGTCCTTAGTTCAGGTAGATACGCAGTATTTT.

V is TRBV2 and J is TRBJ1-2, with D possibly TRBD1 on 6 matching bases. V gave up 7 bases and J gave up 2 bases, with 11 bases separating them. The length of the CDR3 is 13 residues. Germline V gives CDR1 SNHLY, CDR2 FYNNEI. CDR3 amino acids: CASTPTGNYGYTF. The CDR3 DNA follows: TGTGCCAGCACCCCCACAGGGAACTATGGCTACACCTTC.

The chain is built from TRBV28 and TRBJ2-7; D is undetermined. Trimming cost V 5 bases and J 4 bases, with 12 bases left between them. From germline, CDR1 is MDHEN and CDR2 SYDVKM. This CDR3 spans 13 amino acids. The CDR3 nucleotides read TGTGCCAGCAGTCCGACCTCGACTTACGAGCAGTACTTC. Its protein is CASSPTSTYEQYF.

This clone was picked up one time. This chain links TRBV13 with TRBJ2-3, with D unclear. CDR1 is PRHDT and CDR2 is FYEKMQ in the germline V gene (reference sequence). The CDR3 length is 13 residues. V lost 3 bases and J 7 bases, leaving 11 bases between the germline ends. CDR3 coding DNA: TGTGCCAGCAGCTTGGCCCACACGAATACGCAGTATTTT. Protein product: CASSLAHTNTQYF.

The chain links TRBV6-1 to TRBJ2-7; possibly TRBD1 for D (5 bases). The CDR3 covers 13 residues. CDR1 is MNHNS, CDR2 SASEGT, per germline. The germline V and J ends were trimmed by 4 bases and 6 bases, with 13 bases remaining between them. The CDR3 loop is CASSVPRVSEQYF. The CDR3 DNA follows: TGTGCCAGCAGTGTTCCCAGGGTAAGCGAGCAGTACTTC.

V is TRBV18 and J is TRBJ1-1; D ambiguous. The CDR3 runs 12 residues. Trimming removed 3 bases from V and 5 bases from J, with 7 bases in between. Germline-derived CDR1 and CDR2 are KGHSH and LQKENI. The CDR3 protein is CASSPVQTEAFF. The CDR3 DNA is TGTGCCAGCTCACCGGTTCAGACTGAAGCTTTCTTT. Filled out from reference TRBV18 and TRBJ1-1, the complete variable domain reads NAGVMQNPRHLVRRRGQEARLRCSPMKGHSHVYWYRQLPEEGLKFMVYLQKENIIDESGMPKERFSAEFPKEGPSILRIQQVVRGDSAAYFCASSPVQTEAFFGQGTRLTVV.

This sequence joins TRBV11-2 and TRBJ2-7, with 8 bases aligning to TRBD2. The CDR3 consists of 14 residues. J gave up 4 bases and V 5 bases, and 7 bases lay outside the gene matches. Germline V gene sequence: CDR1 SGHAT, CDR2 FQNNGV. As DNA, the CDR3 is TGTGCCAGCAGCCCCCCGGGACTAGTGTACGAGCAGTACTTC. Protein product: CASSPPGLVYEQYF.

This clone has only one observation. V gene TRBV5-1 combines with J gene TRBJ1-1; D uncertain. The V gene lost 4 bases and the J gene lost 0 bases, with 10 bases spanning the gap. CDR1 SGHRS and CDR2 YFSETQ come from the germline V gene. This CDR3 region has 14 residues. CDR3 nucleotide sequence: TGCGCCAGCAGCACTGATAGCATGAACACTGAAGCTTTCTTT. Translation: CASSTDSMNTEAFF.

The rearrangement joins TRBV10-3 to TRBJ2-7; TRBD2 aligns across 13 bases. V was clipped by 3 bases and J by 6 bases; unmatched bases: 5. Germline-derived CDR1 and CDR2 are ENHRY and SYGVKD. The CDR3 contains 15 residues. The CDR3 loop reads CAISDSGLAGTEQYF. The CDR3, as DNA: TGTGCCATCAGTGATTCGGGACTAGCGGGAACCGAGCAGTACTTC.